This TCR beta chain derives from a study of cytomegalovirus exposure and HLA in healthy donors. General study points: Later analysis revealed greater clonal expansion in HLA-associated TCR beta chains than in equally common others. Later analysis identified several of the most significant clusters that appeared linked to common viral pathogens. Reportedly, fewer N-insertions than the approximately 610-donor mean appeared in an Asian-associated ancestry cluster in a later analysis. Sequencing depth across donors, presence/absence analyses assumed, was roughly uniform.

The primer mix had 60 Vbeta and 13 Jbeta primers. Sequenced by immunoSEQ multiplex PCR; TCRdb stores in-frame clones only, minus some. In the table there are 130,000 or so clones, more than 60% of which are singletons. Trimming took 6 bases from V and 0 from J, leaving 15 bases between them. From germline, CDR1 is MDHEN and CDR2 SYDVKM. This CDR3 contains 15 residues. Points on this clone: Its antigen is unidentified.

The rearrangement uses TRBV28 and TRBJ2-7; D is perhaps TRBD2 (7 bases). Sequencing input: PBMCs. This clonotype was obtained from a woman in her 40s in good health and CMV-seropositive. The CDR3 spells CASSSGGPTSYEQYF. For the CDR3, the DNA is TGTGCCAGCAGCTCGGGGGGCCCGACCTCCTACGAGCAGTACTTC.